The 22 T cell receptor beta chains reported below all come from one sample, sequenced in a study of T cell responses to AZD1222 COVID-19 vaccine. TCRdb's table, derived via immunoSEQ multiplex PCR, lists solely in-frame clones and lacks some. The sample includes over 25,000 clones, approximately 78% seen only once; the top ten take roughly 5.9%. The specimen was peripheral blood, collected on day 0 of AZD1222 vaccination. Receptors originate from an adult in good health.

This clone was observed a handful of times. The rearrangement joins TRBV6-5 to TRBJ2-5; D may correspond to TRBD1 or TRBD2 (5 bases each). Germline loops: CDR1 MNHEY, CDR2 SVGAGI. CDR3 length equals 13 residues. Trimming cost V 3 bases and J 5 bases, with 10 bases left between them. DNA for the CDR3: TGTGCCAGCAGTTATTATTGGGGGGAGACCCAGTACTTC. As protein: CASSYYWGETQYF.

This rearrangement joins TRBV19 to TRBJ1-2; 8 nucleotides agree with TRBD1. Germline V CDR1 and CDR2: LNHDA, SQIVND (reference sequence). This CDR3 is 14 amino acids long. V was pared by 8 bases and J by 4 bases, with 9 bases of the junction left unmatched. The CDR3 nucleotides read TGTGCCAGTCACGACAGGGGCGATTCCTATGGCTACACCTTC. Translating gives CASHDRGDSYGYTF.

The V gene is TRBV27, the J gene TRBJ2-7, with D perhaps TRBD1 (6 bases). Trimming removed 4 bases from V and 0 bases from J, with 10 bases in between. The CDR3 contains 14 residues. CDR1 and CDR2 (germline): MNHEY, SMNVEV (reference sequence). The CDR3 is CASSSYRDSYEQYF. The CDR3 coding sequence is TGTGCCAGCAGTTCTTACAGGGACTCCTACGAGCAGTACTTC.

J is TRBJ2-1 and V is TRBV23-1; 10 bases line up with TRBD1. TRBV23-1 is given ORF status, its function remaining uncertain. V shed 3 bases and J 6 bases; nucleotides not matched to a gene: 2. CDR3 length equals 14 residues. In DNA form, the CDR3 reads TGCGCCAGCAGTCATGGGGACAGGGGCAATGAGCAGTTCTTC. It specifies CASSHGDRGNEQFF.

For the CDR3, the DNA is TGCGCCAGCAGCAAACAAGAGACCCAGTACTTC. Translation: CASSKQETQYF. The chain couples TRBV5-1 to TRBJ2-5; no clear D. CDR1 and CDR2 (germline): SGHRS, YFSETQ. Trimming pared 4 bases from V and 2 bases from J, leaving 3 bases between. The CDR3 loop spans 11 amino acids.

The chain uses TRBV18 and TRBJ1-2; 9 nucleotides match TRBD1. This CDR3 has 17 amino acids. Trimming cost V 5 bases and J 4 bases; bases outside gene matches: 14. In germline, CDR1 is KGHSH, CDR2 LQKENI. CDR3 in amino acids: CASSGTGGAARGYGYTF. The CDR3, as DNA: TGTGCCAGCTCAGGAACAGGGGGCGCGGCCCGGGGCTATGGCTACACCTTC.

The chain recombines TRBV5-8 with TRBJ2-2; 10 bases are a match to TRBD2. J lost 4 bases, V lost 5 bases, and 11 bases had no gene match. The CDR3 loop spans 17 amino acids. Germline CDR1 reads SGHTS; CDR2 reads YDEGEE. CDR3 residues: CASSHQGASGSTGELFF. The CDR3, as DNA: TGTGCCAGCAGTCACCAGGGTGCTAGCGGGAGCACCGGGGAGCTGTTTTTT.

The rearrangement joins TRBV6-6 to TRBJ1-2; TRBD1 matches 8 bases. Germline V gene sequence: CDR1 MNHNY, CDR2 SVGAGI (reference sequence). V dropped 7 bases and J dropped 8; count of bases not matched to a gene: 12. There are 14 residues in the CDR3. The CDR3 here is CASNLSTGDRGYTF. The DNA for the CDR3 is TGTGCCAGCAATCTATCGACAGGGGATCGGGGCTACACCTTC.

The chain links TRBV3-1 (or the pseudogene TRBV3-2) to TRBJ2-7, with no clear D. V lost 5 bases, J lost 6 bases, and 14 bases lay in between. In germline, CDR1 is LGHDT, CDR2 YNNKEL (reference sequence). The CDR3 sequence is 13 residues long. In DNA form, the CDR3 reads TGTGCCAGCAGCTCCCAGGTGCTGGGCGAGCAGTACTTC. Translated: CASSSQVLGEQYF.

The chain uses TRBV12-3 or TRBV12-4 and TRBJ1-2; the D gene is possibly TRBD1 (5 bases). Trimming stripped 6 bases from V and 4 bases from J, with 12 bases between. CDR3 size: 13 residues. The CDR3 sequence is CASRPDRGYGYTF. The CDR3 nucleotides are TGTGCCAGCAGACCTGACAGAGGCTATGGCTACACCTTC.

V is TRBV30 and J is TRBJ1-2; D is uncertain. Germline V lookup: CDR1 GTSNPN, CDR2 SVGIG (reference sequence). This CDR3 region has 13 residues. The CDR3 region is CAHGSADHYGYTF. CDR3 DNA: TGTGCACATGGAAGCGCAGATCATTATGGCTACACCTTC.

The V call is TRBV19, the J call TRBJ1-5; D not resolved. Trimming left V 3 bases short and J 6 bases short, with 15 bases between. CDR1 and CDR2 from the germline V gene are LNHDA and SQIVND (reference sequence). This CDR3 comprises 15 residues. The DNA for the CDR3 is TGTGCCAGTAGTATGGTCGGGGTTCCCAGTCAGCCCCAGCATTTT. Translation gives CASSMVGVPSQPQHF. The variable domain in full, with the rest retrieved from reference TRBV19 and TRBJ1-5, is DGGITQSPKYLFRKEGQNVTLSCEQNLNHDAMYWYRQDPGQGLRLIYYSQIVNDFQKGDIAEGYSVSREKKESFPLTVTSAQKNPTAFYLCASSMVGVPSQPQHFGDGTRLSIL.

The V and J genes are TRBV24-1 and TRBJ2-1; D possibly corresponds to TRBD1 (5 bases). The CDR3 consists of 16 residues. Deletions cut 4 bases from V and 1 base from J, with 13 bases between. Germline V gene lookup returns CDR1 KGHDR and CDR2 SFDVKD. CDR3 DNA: TGTGCCACCAGTGACCAAAGGGGTTCTTCCTACAATGAGCAGTTCTTC. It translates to CATSDQRGSSYNEQFF.

CDR3 in amino acids: CASSFGGTQNQPQHF. In DNA, the CDR3 is TGTGCCAGCAGCTTCGGCGGGACCCAGAATCAGCCCCAGCATTTT. The rearrangement joins TRBV5-8 to TRBJ1-5, with D maybe TRBD1 (5 bases). Between the trimmed V and J ends, which lost 2 bases and 4 bases, there was a span of 13 bases. Germline V gives CDR1 SGHTS, CDR2 YDEGEE. The CDR3 runs to 15 residues.

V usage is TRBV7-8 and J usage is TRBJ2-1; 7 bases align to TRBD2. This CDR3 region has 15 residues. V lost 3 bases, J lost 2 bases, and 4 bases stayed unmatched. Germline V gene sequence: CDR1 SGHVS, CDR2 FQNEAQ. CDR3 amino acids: CASSLSGLAYNEQFF. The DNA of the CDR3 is TGTGCCAGCAGCTTGTCAGGACTAGCCTACAATGAGCAGTTCTTC.

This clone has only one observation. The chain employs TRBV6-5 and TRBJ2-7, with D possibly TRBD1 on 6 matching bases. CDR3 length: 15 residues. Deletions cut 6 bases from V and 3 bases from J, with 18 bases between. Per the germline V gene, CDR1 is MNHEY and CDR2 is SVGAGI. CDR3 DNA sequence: TGTGCCAGCAGCAAGAACAGGGTTGGGATCTACGAGCAGTACGTC. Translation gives CASSKNRVGIYEQYV.

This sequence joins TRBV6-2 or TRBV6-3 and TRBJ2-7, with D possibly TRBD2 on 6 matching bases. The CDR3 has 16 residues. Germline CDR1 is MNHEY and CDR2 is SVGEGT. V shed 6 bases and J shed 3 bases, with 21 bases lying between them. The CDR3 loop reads CASSGIAERGGYEQYV. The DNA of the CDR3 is TGTGCCAGCAGCGGAATAGCGGAAAGGGGTGGCTACGAGCAGTACGTC.

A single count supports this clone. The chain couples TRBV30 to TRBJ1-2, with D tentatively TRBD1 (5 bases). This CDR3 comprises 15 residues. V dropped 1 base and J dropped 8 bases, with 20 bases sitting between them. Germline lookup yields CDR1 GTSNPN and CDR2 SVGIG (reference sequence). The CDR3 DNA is TGTGCCTGGAGTGCCATGGGACTCACAGAACGGGGCTACACCTTC. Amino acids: CAWSAMGLTERGYTF. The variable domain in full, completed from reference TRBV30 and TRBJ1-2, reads SQTIHQWPATLVQPVGSPLSLECTVEGTSNPNLYWYRQAAGRGLQLLFYSVGIGQISSEVPQNLSASRPQDRQFILSSKKLLLSDSGFYLCAWSAMGLTERGYTFGSGTRLTVV.

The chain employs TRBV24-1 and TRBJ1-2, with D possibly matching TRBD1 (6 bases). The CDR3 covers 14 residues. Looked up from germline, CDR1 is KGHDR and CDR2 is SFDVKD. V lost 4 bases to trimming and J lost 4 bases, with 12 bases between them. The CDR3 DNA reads TGTGCCACCAGTGAACCAGGGGCCCCCTATGGCTACACCTTC. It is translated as CATSEPGAPYGYTF.

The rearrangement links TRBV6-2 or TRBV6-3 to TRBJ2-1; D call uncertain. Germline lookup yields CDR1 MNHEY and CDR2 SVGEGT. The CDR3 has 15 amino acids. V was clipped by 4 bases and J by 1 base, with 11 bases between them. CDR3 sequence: CASSWMNPSYNEQFF. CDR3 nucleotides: TGTGCCAGCAGTTGGATGAACCCTTCCTACAATGAGCAGTTCTTC.

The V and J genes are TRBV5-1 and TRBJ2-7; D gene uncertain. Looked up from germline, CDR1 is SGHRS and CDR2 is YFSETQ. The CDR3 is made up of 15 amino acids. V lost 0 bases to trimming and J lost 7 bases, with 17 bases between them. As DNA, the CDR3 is TGCGCCAGCAGCTTGGCCTCGGCCGGGTCGGGTGAGCAGTACTTC. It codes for CASSLASAGSGEQYF.

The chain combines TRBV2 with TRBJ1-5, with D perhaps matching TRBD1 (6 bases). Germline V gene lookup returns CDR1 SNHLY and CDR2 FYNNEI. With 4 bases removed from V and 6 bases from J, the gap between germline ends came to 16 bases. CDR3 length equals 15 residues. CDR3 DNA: TGTGCCAGCAGTGCCTGGACAGCCGGCGGTCAGCCCCAGCATTTT. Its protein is CASSAWTAGGQPQHF.